This T cell receptor beta chain was profiled in a study of identical twins. Findings of the study overall: Modeled out-of-frame TCR alpha sharing in monozygotic twins fell below observed levels.

About this clonotype: What it binds is not known.

TCRdb re-called the 5' RACE reads through MiXCR, storing one row per CDR3 protein. This table has around 470,000 distinct CDR3 sequences, approximately 15% appearing once. Healthy Caucasians supplied all donations. CDR3 length: 13 residues. The germline gives CDR1 DFQATT, CDR2 SNEGSKA (reference sequence). Trimming removed 6 bases at V and 5 bases at J, with 16 bases between. These sequences were also reported in another study, on yellow fever vaccine responses in identical twins.

V and J are TRBV20-1 and TRBJ2-5, with D maybe TRBD2 (6 bases). The material sequenced was CD4+ T cells sorted from blood. The TCR originated in a woman younger than 30 in good health. DNA for the CDR3: TGCAGTGCCAGGGACTTCGGATTGGAGACCCAGTACTTC. Residues: CSARDFGLETQYF.